The clone carrying this TCR beta chain was seen many times. The antigen is undetermined. The sample comes from a study of T cells after yellow fever vaccination. General observations from the study: Post-booster repertoires contained most primary-vaccination clones again (around 96% CD4, 88% CD8). Clonotypes appearing in both CD4 and CD8 compartments existed, and their share was small.

This CDR3 contains 13 residues. Germline loops: CDR1 MDHEN, CDR2 SYDVKM. Trimming cost V 7 bases and J 10 bases, with 17 bases left between them. Each CDR3 protein is one row after TCRdb ran MiXCR on the 5' RACE reads. The data show around 310,000 distinct CDR3 sequences, 8% to 10% seen once. This specimen was PBMCs, taken on the day of the first yellow fever vaccination. The chain joins TRBV28 to TRBJ2-1; no clear D. The TCR comes from a man between 18 and 29 years old who received the YFV17D yellow fever vaccine. The CDR3, as DNA: TGTGCCAGCACCTTACGGAGTATGGGAGAGCAGTTCTTC. It is translated as CASTLRSMGEQFF.